The 25 T cell receptor beta chains listed next were all sequenced from one sample in a study of T cell responses to AZD1222 COVID-19 vaccine. Here immunoSEQ multiplex PCR was the method, and the copy in TCRdb shows in-frame clones only, minus some. This table holds approximately 160,000 clones, 90% to 95% found once. The sequencing used peripheral blood, collected 28 days after the second AZD1222 dose. The source of these receptors is an adult who received the AZD1222 COVID-19 vaccine.

This chain links TRBV24-1 with TRBJ2-1, with 10 bases aligning to TRBD1. The CDR3 runs 16 residues. Trimming took 5 bases from V and 5 from J; bases not matched to a gene: 8. Germline V lookup: CDR1 KGHDR, CDR2 SFDVKD. The CDR3 spells CATSATGTGDNNEQFF. CDR3 DNA sequence: TGTGCCACCAGTGCCACCGGGACAGGGGATAACAATGAGCAGTTCTTC.

This clone was detected once. The chain employs TRBV27 and TRBJ2-3; D not certain. CDR3 length: 14 amino acids. Germline V gene lookup returns CDR1 MNHEY and CDR2 SMNVEV (reference sequence). V shed 0 bases and J shed 4 bases, with 8 bases lying between them. CDR3: CASSLSAWADTQYF. CDR3 nucleotide sequence: TGTGCCAGCAGTTTATCCGCATGGGCAGATACGCAGTATTTT.

The J gene is TRBJ2-3, the V gene TRBV25-1; the D call may be TRBD1 or TRBD2 (6 bases each). The V gene lost 2 bases and the J gene lost 0 bases, with 12 bases spanning the gap. Germline CDR1 MGHDK, CDR2 SYGVNS. The CDR3 runs to 16 residues. The CDR3 nucleotides are TGTGCCAGCAGTGAAGCGGGACACACTAGCACAGATACGCAGTATTTT. Translated, it gives CASSEAGHTSTDTQYF.

The V gene is TRBV2, the J gene TRBJ2-1; D gene ambiguous. The CDR3 extends over 16 amino acids. The germline V gene encodes CDR1 SNHLY and CDR2 FYNNEI. V was cut by 6 bases and J by 9 bases, with 24 bases left in between. CDR3 in DNA: TGTGCCAGCAGCCCCCCTAGACCCCTTTTAAGGACTGAGCAGTTCTTC. Translation: CASSPPRPLLRTEQFF.

The rearrangement links TRBV7-9 to TRBJ1-2; D not certain. V was pared by 4 bases and J by 4 bases, with 10 bases between. The CDR3 contains 13 residues. In germline, CDR1 is SEHNR, CDR2 FQNEAQ (reference sequence). This CDR3 is CASSSANFYGYTF. As DNA, the CDR3 is TGTGCCAGCAGCTCTGCTAATTTCTATGGCTACACCTTC. Together with reference TRBV7-9 and TRBJ1-2, the CDR3 gives the full variable domain: DTGVSQNPRHKITKRGQNVTFRCDPISEHNRLYWYRQTLGQGPEFLTYFQNEAQLEKSRLLSDRFSAERPKGSFSTLEIQRTEQGDSAMYLCASSSANFYGYTFGSGTRLTVV.

The rearrangement uses TRBV7-2 and TRBJ1-1; 9 bases match TRBD1. After removal of 3 bases from V and 8 bases from J, the junction contained 10 bases not matched to a gene. CDR3 length equals 15 residues. CDR1 is SGHTA and CDR2 is FQGNSA in the germline V gene. Written as DNA, the CDR3 is TGTGCCAGCAGCTTCAAGGGACAGGGAATCGGGGAAGCTTTCTTT. Translating gives CASSFKGQGIGEAFF.

The count of this clone is one. The chain has TRBV12-5 and TRBJ1-1, with a weak D call TRBD1 (6 bases). This CDR3 has 13 residues. The germline CDR1 and CDR2 sequences are LGHNT and FRNRAP. V lost 6 bases and J 1 base, leaving 9 bases between the germline ends. Here the CDR3 DNA reads TGTGCTAGTGGCAAACAGGGGAACACTGAAGCTTTCTTT. Translating gives CASGKQGNTEAFF. The full variable domain, its missing parts supplied by reference TRBV12-5 and TRBJ1-1, is DARVTQTPRHKVTEMGQEVTMRCQPILGHNTVFWYRQTMMQGLELLAYFRNRAPLDDSGMPKDRFSAEMPDATLATLKIQPSEPRDSAVYFCASGKQGNTEAFFGQGTRLTVV.

V usage is TRBV7-9 and J usage is TRBJ2-2; 11 nucleotides match TRBD2. The CDR3 extends over 15 amino acids. Germline lookup yields CDR1 SEHNR and CDR2 FQNEAQ (reference sequence). Trimming took 7 bases from V and 1 from J; bases not matched to a gene: 2. DNA for the CDR3: TGTGCCAGCAACGGACTAGCGGGGAACACCGGGGAGCTGTTTTTT. This gives the protein CASNGLAGNTGELFF.

The V and J genes are TRBV5-1 and TRBJ1-1; TRBD1 matches 7 bases. The trim removed 1 base at V and 3 bases at J, leaving 12 bases unmatched. The CDR3 sequence is 17 residues long. The germline gives CDR1 SGHRS, CDR2 YFSETQ. The CDR3: CASSLPRGTARDTEAFF. The CDR3 region has the DNA TGCGCCAGCAGCTTGCCCCGGGGGACAGCAAGGGACACTGAAGCTTTCTTT.

The V gene is TRBV5-4, the J gene TRBJ2-7; TRBD2 aligns across 8 bases. This CDR3 spans 15 amino acids. Germline values: CDR1 SGHNT, CDR2 YYREEE (reference sequence). The junction had 8 bases not matched to a gene; V was cut back by 0 bases and J by 6 bases. CDR3 sequence: CASSLAGAGAPEQYF. CDR3 bases: TGTGCCAGCAGCTTGGCCGGAGCGGGAGCTCCCGAGCAGTACTTC.

The table lists this clone with a count of one. The chain is built from TRBV4-1 and TRBJ2-3; D gene unclear. This CDR3 is 14 amino acids long. The V end was cut by 0 bases, the J end by 2 bases, with 6 bases between. Germline V CDR1 and CDR2: MGHRA, YSYEKL. The DNA of the CDR3 is TGCGCCAGCAGCCAAGACATAGTCACAGATACGCAGTATTTT. Its translation: CASSQDIVTDTQYF.

The genes are TRBV4-1 and TRBJ2-7, with D tentatively TRBD2 (6 bases). The germline V and J ends were trimmed by 1 base and 2 bases, with 12 bases remaining between them. Germline V gene sequence: CDR1 MGHRA, CDR2 YSYEKL. The CDR3 spans 15 residues. The chain's CDR3 is CASSQVAVLTYEQYF. In DNA, the CDR3 is TGCGCCAGCAGCCAAGTAGCGGTTCTTACCTACGAGCAGTACTTC.

The chain has TRBV24-1 and TRBJ1-3; D gene ambiguous. Germline CDR1 is KGHDR and CDR2 is SFDVKD. The CDR3 is 15 residues long. The V gene lost 3 bases and the J gene lost 0 bases, with 8 bases spanning the gap. The CDR3 reads CATSDPGSSGNTIYF. DNA for the CDR3: TGTGCCACCAGTGATCCCGGGAGCTCTGGAAACACCATATATTTT.

The J gene is TRBJ2-3, the V gene TRBV27; 8 nucleotides align to TRBD2. This CDR3 has 13 residues. The trim removed 5 bases at V and 2 bases at J, leaving 0 bases unmatched. The germline CDR1 and CDR2 sequences are MNHEY and SMNVEV (reference sequence). CDR3 bases: TGTGCCAGCAGTGGACTAGCCACAGATACGCAGTATTTT. Translated, it gives CASSGLATDTQYF.

V and J are TRBV7-8 and TRBJ1-2, with D unclear. The CDR3 sequence is 15 residues long. Germline CDR1 is SGHVS and CDR2 is FQNEAQ. Trimming took off 5 bases at V and 2 bases at J, with 15 bases between the two ends. CDR3 amino acids: CASSIRAAVNYGYTF. In nucleotides, the CDR3 is TGTGCCAGCAGCATCCGGGCCGCGGTCAACTATGGCTACACCTTC.

The chain uses TRBV9 and TRBJ2-7; D unclear. The CDR3 runs 14 residues. Germline loops: CDR1 SGDLS, CDR2 YYNGEE. Trimming shortened V by 0 bases and J by 6 bases, and 13 bases separated the two germline ends. As DNA, the CDR3 is TGTGCCAGCAGCGTAGATTGGTCGTCGCGCGAGCAGTACTTC. Amino acid sequence: CASSVDWSSREQYF. Using reference TRBV9 and TRBJ2-7 for the parts outside the CDR3, the full variable domain is DSGVTQTPKHLITATGQRVTLRCSPRSGDLSVYWYQQSLDQGLQFLIQYYNGEERAKGNILERFSAQQFPDLHSELNLSSLELGDSALYFCASSVDWSSREQYFGPGTRLTVT.

CDR3 DNA sequence: TGTGCCAGCAGTTATTCTCGGACAGCCTACAATGAGCAGTTCTTC. It translates to CASSYSRTAYNEQFF. The chain recombines TRBV2 with TRBJ2-1; D possibly corresponds to TRBD1 (6 bases). The V end was cut by 5 bases, the J end by 2 bases, with 13 bases between. Germline V gives CDR1 SNHLY, CDR2 FYNNEI. The CDR3 extends over 15 amino acids.

This sequence joins TRBV7-9 and TRBJ2-1, with D tentatively TRBD2 (6 bases). Trimming shortened V by 5 bases and J by 11 bases, and 19 bases separated the two germline ends. CDR1 and CDR2 (germline): SEHNR, FQNEAQ (reference sequence). The CDR3 runs 14 residues. The CDR3 DNA is TGTGCCAGCAGCATCTACGGGACTCCAGGGAAGCAGTTCTTC. It yields the protein CASSIYGTPGKQFF.

In this sample, this clone turned up a few times. The rearrangement uses TRBV12-3 or TRBV12-4 and TRBJ2-5, with D hard to call. The ends were cut back, 6 bases at V and 8 bases at J, with 13 bases in the middle. The length of the CDR3 is 12 residues. CDR3 sequence (DNA): TGTGCCAGCAGCACCAATTCCCCAACCCAGTACTTC. Translating it yields CASSTNSPTQYF.

This clone appeared once. This chain links TRBV24-1 with TRBJ1-5; D gene uncertain. The V end was cut by 3 bases, the J end by 0 bases, with 5 bases between. The CDR3 has 14 amino acids. CDR1 KGHDR and CDR2 SFDVKD come from the germline V gene. The CDR3, as DNA: TGTGCCACCAGTGATGGTCGTAGCAATCAGCCCCAGCATTTT. As protein: CATSDGRSNQPQHF.

The rearrangement joins TRBV11-2 to TRBJ1-3; D is perhaps TRBD1 (6 bases). Germline assignment: CDR1 SGHAT and CDR2 FQNNGV. The CDR3 is 14 amino acids. The V end lost 5 bases, the J end lost 0 bases, and 8 bases lay between the germline ends. CDR3 in amino acids: CASSLQGSGNTIYF. The CDR3 DNA reads TGTGCCAGCAGCCTACAGGGCTCTGGAAACACCATATATTTT.

V is TRBV6-1 and J is TRBJ2-1; 9 nucleotides match TRBD2. Germline V gene sequence: CDR1 MNHNS, CDR2 SASEGT. The CDR3 spans 19 residues. The ends lost 4 bases at V and 10 bases at J; junction bases unmatched: 23. The CDR3 protein is CASSGSAPSRLAALWEQFF. CDR3 sequence (DNA): TGTGCCAGCAGTGGCTCCGCCCCGAGTCGACTAGCGGCCCTTTGGGAGCAGTTCTTC.

This clone was seen a single time. The J gene is TRBJ1-1, the V gene TRBV11-2, with unresolved D. CDR1 and CDR2 from the germline V gene are SGHAT and FQNNGV. The CDR3 loop spans 12 amino acids. The V end lost 5 bases, the J end lost 7 bases, and 11 bases lay between the germline ends. CDR3 residues: CASSNEGREAFF. CDR3 nucleotides: TGTGCCAGCAGCAACGAGGGCCGTGAAGCTTTCTTT.

The CDR3 loop is CAWSRGGVDGYTF. The CDR3 coding sequence is TGTGCCTGGAGTAGGGGGGGCGTTGATGGCTACACCTTC. The chain combines TRBV30 with TRBJ1-2, with D perhaps TRBD1 (6 bases). Trimming shortened V by 2 bases and J by 6 bases, and 13 bases separated the two germline ends. Germline CDR1 is GTSNPN and CDR2 is SVGIG (reference sequence). The CDR3 is 13 amino acids.

The V and J genes are TRBV6-6 and TRBJ1-5, with a possible D match to TRBD1 (5 bases). Germline lookup yields CDR1 MNHNY and CDR2 SVGAGI (reference sequence). The V end lost 5 bases, the J end lost 7 bases, and 9 bases lay between the germline ends. This CDR3 spans 12 amino acids. The CDR3 DNA follows: TGTGCCAGCAGTCCCCCAGGGCAGCCCCAGCATTTT. The encoded protein is CASSPPGQPQHF.